This TCR beta chain emerged from a study of T cell responses to AZD1222 COVID-19 vaccine listed by TCRdb under 2021. Concerning the study at large: TCR sequencing covered more than 230 trial participants: roughly 200 given two doses of AZD1222 and approximately 26 given two doses of MenACWY control vaccine. Enrollment into the trials was organized by age into subgroups of 18-55, 56-69 and 70-plus years, and those subgroups contained approximately 150, 30 and 60 TCR-sequenced participants, respectively. Results and caveats for the whole study, not just this receptor: Because no day 14 peak-response samples were available, the repertoires could be characterized only after the peak T cell response. A significant rise in spike-specific TCR breadth and depth was observed after two AZD1222 doses relative to day 0 and relative to MenACWY recipients. In the small 56-69-year group, the increase in depth fell short of significance, most likely because of low power. Only five to seven AZD1222 recipients were SARS-CoV-2 seropositive at baseline, limiting conclusions about previously exposed vaccinees. Participants were mostly white British and included more females than males, and it was suggested by the authors that clonal diversity may have been underestimated. Nearly half of unique spike-specific TCRs reportedly recognized epitopes outside regions mutated in the B.1.351 and B.1.1.7 variants. The vaccine-associated CD4 TCRs covered the entire spike protein, and the dominant responses fell in regions 160-218 and 743-854.

Regarding this clone: Its antigen remains unidentified. No per-base quality is available; no much larger clone lies one base away.

The CDR3 runs 14 amino acids, cysteine and phenylalanine included. CDR3 DNA is the only sequence kept; it has 42 bases, read in frame from the first base. The germline V gene encodes CDR1 SGDLS and CDR2 YYNGEE. Trimming leaves V shorter by 5 bases and J shorter by 6 bases, with the junction holding 6 bases beyond the gene matches. The sample's time point label, in plain terms: about 28 days (+/-7) after the second vaccine dose. AZD1222 recipients with second doses at about 4 weeks or about 12 weeks were pooled, because spike-specific TCR depth and breadth did not differ between schedules. Vaccinee samples were obtained from the UK trials COV001 and COV002, which included a single-blind randomized controlled phase 2/3 trial of AZD1222 (ChAdOx1 nCoV-19) in healthy adults. For TCRbeta chain sequencing, PBMC samples from trial participants were taken at day 0 and at day 28 after the second dose. The CDR3 regions of human TCRbeta chains were analyzed by immunosequencing. Per the original workflow: Repertoire TCRs were checked for matches against a reference library of SARS-CoV-2-specific TCRs that had been generated using the MIRA antigen-specificity platform. Breadth was defined as the fraction of unique TCRs that were SARS-CoV-2-associated, and depth was defined as the fraction of total T cells that were SARS-CoV-2-associated. Each spike-specific TCR was assigned to its reactive spike region and to a CD4 or CD8 class using the MIRA data. Log10-transformed breadth and depth values were compared by one-way ANOVA with Sidak's multiple comparisons tests. TCRdb limited this immuneACCESS table to in-frame rearrangements with V and J called. A share of clones is missing; checked studies link under half to unresolved V genes, and the rest is unexplained. V and J calls and clone size come straight from that table; D and trimming were deduced from the DNA. The table for this sample lists 75,000 to 90,000 clones; around 85% of them were counted only once. The leading ten clones occupy about 12% of the sample.

The clonotype comes from an adult who received the AZD1222 COVID-19 vaccine. Here the sequenced sample was peripheral blood, taken 28 days after the second AZD1222 dose. The V and J segments used are TRBV9 and TRBJ2-2, with 8 central nucleotides matching TRBD2. The nucleotide sequence is TGTGCCAGCAGTGGTAGCGGGAAATCCGGGGAGCTGTTTTTT. The encoded protein is CASSGSGKSGELFF.